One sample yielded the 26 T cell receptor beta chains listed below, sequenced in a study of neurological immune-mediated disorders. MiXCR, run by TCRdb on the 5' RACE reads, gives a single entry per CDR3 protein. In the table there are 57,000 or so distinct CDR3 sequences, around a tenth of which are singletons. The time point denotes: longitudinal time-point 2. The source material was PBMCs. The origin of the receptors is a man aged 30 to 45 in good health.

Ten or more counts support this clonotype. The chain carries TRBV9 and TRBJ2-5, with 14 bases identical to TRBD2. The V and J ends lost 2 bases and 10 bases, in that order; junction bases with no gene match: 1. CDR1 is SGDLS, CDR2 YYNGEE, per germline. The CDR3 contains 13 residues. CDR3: CASSVGLAGDQYF. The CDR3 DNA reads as TGTGCCAGCAGCGTGGGACTAGCGGGAGACCAGTACTTC.

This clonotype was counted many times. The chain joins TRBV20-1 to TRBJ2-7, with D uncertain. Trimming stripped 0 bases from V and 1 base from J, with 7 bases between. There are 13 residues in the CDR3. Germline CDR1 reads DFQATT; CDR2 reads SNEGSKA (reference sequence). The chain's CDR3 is CSARDPGSYEQYF. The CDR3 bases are TGCAGTGCTAGAGATCCTGGGTCCTACGAGCAGTACTTC.

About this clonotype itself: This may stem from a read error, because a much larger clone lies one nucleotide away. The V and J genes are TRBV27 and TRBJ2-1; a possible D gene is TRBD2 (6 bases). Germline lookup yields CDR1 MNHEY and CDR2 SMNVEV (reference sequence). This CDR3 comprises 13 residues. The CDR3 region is CASSPGLINEKFF. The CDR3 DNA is TGTGCCAGCAGTCCGGGACTTATCAATGAGAAGTTCTTC.

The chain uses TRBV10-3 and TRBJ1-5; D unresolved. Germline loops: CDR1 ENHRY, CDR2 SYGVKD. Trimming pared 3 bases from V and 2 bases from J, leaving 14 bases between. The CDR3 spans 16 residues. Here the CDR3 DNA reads TGTGCCATCAGTGACCCCGACACAGAGGGCAATCAGCCCCAGCATTTT. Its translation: CAISDPDTEGNQPQHF.

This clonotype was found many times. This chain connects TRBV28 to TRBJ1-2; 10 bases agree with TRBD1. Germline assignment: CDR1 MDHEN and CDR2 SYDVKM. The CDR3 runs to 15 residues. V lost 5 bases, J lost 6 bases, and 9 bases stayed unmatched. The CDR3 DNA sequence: TGTGCCAGCAGTCACGGGGACAGGGGCTACCATGGCTACACCTTC. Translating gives CASSHGDRGYHGYTF.

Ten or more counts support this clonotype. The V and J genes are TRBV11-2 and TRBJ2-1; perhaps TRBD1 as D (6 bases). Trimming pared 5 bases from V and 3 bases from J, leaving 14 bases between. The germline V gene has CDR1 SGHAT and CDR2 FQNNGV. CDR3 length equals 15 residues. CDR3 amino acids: CASSPNRGNYNEQFF. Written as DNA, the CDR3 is TGTGCCAGCAGCCCGAATAGGGGGAACTACAATGAGCAGTTCTTC. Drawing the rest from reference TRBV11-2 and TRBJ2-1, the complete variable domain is EAGVAQSPRYKIIEKRQSVAFWCNPISGHATLYWYQQILGQGPKLLIQFQNNGVVDDSQLPKDRFSAERLKGVDSTLKIQPAKLEDSAVYLCASSPNRGNYNEQFFGPGTRLTVL.

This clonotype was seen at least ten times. CDR3 loop: CSAQQPGDEQYF. Written as DNA, the CDR3 is TGCAGTGCTCAACAGCCAGGAGACGAGCAGTACTTC. J is TRBJ2-7 and V is TRBV20-1; no firm D call. Germline V lookup: CDR1 DFQATT, CDR2 SNEGSKA (reference sequence). CDR3 size: 12 residues. V was shortened by 5 bases and J by 5 bases, with 13 bases between the two germline ends.

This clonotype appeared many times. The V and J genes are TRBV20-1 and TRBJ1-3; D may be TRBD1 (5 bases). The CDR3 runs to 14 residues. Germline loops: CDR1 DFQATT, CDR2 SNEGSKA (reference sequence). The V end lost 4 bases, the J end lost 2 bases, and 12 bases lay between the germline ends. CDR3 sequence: CSAKDAGTGNTIYF. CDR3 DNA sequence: TGCAGTGCTAAAGACGCAGGGACTGGAAACACCATATATTTT.

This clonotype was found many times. Here the CDR3 DNA reads TGTGCCAGCAGTTTTGTGGACTCAGTAGCCAAAAACATTCAGTACTTC. It yields the protein CASSFVDSVAKNIQYF. The rearrangement links TRBV28 to TRBJ2-4, with TRBD2 as a possible D gene (5 bases). Germline V gene sequence: CDR1 MDHEN, CDR2 SYDVKM. V dropped 3 bases and J dropped 0 bases, with 12 bases sitting between them. This CDR3 comprises 16 residues.

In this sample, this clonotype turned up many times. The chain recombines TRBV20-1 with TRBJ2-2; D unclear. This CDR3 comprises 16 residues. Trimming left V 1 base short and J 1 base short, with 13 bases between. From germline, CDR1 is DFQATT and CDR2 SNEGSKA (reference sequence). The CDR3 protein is CSARGPALRNTGELFF. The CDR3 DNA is TGCAGTGCTAGAGGCCCAGCGCTCAGGAACACCGGGGAGCTGTTTTTT.

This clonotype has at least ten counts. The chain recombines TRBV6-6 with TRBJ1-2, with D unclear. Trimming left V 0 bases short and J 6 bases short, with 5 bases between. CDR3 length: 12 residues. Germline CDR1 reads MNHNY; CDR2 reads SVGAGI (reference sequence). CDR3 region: CASSYSLDGYTF. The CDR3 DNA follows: TGTGCCAGCAGTTACTCGTTGGATGGCTACACCTTC.

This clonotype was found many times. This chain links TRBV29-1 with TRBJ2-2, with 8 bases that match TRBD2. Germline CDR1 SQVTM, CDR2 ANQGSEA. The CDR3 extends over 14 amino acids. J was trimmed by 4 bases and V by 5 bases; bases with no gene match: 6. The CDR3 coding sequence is TGCAGCGTTCAGGTCGGGAGGGCCACCGGGGAGCTGTTTTTT. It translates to CSVQVGRATGELFF.

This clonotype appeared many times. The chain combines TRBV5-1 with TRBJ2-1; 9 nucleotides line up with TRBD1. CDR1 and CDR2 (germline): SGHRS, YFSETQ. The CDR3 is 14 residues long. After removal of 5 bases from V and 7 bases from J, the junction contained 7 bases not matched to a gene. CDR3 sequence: CASRAGQGNNEQFF. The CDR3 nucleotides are TGCGCCAGCAGAGCGGGACAGGGTAATAATGAGCAGTTCTTC.

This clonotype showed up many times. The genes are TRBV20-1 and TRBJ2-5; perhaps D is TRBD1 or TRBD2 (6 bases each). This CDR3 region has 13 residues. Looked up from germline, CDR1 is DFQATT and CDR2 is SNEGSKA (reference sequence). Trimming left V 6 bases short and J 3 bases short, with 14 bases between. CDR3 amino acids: CSAPEGGKETQYF. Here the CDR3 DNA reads TGCAGTGCGCCAGAAGGGGGGAAAGAGACCCAGTACTTC.

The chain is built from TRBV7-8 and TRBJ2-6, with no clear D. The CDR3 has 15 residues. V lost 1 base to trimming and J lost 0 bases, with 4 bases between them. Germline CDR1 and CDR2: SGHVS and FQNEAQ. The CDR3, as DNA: TGTGCCAGCAGCTTAGAAGCCTCTGGGGCCAACGTCCTGACTTTC. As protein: CASSLEASGANVLTF.

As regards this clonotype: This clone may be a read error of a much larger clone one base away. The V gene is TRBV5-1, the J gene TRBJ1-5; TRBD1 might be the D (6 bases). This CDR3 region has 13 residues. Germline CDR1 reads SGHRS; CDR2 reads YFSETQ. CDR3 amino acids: CASSLQGRQPKHF. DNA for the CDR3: TGCGCCAGCAGCCTACAGGGACGGCAGCCCAAGCATTTT.

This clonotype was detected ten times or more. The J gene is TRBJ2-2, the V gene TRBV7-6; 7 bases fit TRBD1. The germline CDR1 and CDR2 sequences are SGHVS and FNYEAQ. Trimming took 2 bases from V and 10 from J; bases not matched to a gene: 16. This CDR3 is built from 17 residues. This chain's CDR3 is CASSLRSRQGPDLELFF. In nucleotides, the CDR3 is TGTGCCAGCAGCTTACGCTCTCGACAGGGTCCGGACCTGGAGCTGTTTTTT.

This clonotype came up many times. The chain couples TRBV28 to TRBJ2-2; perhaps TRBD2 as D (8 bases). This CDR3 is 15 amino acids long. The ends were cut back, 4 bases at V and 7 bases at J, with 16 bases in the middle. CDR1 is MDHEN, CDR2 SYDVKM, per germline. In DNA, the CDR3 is TGTGCCAGCAGTTCCGGGGGGGGACAGTTCGGGGAGCTGTTTTTT. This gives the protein CASSSGGGQFGELFF. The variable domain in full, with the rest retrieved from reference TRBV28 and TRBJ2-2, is DVKVTQSSRYLVKRTGEKVFLECVQDMDHENMFWYRQDPGLGLRLIYFSYDVKMKEKGDIPEGYSVSREKKERFSLILESASTNQTSMYLCASSSGGGQFGELFFGEGSRLTVL.

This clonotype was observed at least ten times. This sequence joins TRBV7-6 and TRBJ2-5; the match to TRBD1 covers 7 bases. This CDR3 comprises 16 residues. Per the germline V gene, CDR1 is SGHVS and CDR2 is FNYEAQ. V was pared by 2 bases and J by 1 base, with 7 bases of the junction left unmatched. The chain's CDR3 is CASSLTPDRSQETQYF. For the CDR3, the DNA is TGTGCCAGCAGCTTAACCCCGGACAGGAGCCAAGAGACCCAGTACTTC.

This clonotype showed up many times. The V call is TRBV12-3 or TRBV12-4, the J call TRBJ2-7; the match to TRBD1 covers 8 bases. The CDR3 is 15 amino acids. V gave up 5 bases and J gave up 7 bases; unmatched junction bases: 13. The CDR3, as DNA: TGTGCCAGCAGTAGCACCGGGACAGGTCGTAGAGAGCAGTACTTC. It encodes CASSSTGTGRREQYF.

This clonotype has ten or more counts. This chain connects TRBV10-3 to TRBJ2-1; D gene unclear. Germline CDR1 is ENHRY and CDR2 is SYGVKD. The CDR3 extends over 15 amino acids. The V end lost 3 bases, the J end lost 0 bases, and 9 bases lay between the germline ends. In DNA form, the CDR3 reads TGTGCCATCAGTGAAACGGGTCTCTCCTACAATGAGCAGTTCTTC. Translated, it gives CAISETGLSYNEQFF.

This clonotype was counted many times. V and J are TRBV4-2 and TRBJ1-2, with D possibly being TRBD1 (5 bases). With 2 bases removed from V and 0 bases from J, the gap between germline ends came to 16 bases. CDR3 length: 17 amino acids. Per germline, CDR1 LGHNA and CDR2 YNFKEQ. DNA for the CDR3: TGTGCCAGCAGCCAAAAGACCGGGACGAGTGCTAACTATGGCTACACCTTC. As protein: CASSQKTGTSANYGYTF.

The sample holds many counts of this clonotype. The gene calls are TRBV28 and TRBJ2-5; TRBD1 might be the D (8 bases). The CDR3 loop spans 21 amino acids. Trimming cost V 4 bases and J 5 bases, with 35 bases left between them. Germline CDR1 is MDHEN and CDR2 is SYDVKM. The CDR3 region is CASSSKQRRGRMQRGWETQYF. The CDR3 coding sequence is TGTGCCAGCAGTTCCAAGCAGCGCAGGGGGCGAATGCAGCGGGGATGGGAGACCCAGTACTTC.

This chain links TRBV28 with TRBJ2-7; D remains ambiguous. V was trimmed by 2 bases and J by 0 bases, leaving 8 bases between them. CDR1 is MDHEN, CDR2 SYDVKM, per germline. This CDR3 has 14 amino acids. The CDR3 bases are TGTGCCAGCAGTTTACCAGCAAGCTCCTACGAGCAGTACTTC. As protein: CASSLPASSYEQYF.

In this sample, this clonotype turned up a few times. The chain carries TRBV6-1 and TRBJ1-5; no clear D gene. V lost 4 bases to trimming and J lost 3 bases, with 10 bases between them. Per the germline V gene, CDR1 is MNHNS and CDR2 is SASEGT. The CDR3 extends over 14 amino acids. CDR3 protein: CASSVVGSNQPQHF. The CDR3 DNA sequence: TGTGCCAGCAGTGTCGTGGGGTCCAATCAGCCCCAGCATTTT.

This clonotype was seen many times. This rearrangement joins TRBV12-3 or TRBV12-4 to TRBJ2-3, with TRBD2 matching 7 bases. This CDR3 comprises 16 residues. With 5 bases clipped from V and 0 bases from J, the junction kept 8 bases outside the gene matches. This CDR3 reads CASSVIGRTSTDTQYF. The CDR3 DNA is TGTGCCAGCAGTGTCATCGGGAGGACTAGCACAGATACGCAGTATTTT.